The rows below give T cell receptor beta chains drawn from one sample of a study of glioma-infiltrating T cells. Using its own MiXCR run on the multiplex PCR reads, TCRdb lists one record per CDR3 protein. The data show about 2,500 distinct CDR3 sequences, roughly 76% seen once. Sequences were obtained from glioma tissue, nonneoplastic brain tissue, or PBMCs (not recorded which). The receptors were sampled from a human donor with low-grade glioma or glioblastoma, undergoing nonglioma brain surgery, or in good health (not recorded which). CDR3s include the opening cysteine and the closing phenylalanine or tryptophan. Fields, in order: clone size, CDR3 length, V gene, CDR3 protein. For some rows the clone size is stated as once, few or many, or as a class when expanded; others skip it.

.	13	TRBV6-1	CASSRGGNTEAFF
.	14	TRBV14	CASSPERISSEQSF
.	17	TRBV20-1	CSASTLSGTSGQETQYF
.	17	TRBV27	CACSEPPGGNSYNEQFF
.	14	TRBV12-3/TRBV12-4	CASSADSTQETRYF
.	13	TRBV24-1	CANSVNMKGGYTF
.	14	TRBV3-1	CTSSQGGGRETRYF
few	15	TRBV6-1	CASTREGRGERGYTF
.	14	TRBV20-1	CSARGSDVDYEQYF
large	15	TRBV19	CASSKYRQGDQPQHF
.	14	TRBV20-1	CSASSRGDNQPQHF
.	19	TRBV12-3/TRBV12-4	CASSLLSAGDPYSNPPQHF
.	12	TRBV6-1	CASTGMNTEAFF
.	13	TRBV7-9	CGSLTPSNQPQHF
many	13	TRBV9	CASSSKSGNTIYF
.	16	TRBV20-1	CSARDPDSGDQGTQYF
.	15	TRBV27	CGSGDWTGGSDTQYF
.	13	TRBV20-1	CSASSRGLPEQFF
medium-sized	13	TRBV12-3/TRBV12-4	CASSLLGVETQYF
.	17	TRBV6-2/TRBV6-3	CASSPQVAVLSGPPIYF
once	13	TRBV7-9	CASSTGQVNVSPF
.	13	TRBV28	CASSGPTGVEAFF
large	16	TRBV25-1	CASTLSGTSGQETQYF
.	13	TRBV27	CASSEPPGRGYTF
.	14	TRBV6-2/TRBV6-3	CASWTGRGHYGYTF
.	15	TRBV7-9	CASSTGQGNGYTIYF
.	11	TRBV6-1	CASSASPGQDF
medium-sized	15	TRBV19	CASSIGTRRTDTQYF
medium-sized	13	TRBV12-3/TRBV12-4	CASSLSVYYEQYF
.	13	TRBV10-2	CATQGSGWTEALF
large	17	TRBV20-1	CSARDHVNQLAKNIQYF
medium-sized	17	TRBV4-1	CASSQDLGTSVQETQYF
.	13	TRBV5-5	CASILDLGYGYTF
medium-sized	16	TRBV5-1	CASSFRLAGGNDEQFF
.	17	TRBV27	CASSEPPVGNFYNEQFF
medium-sized	15	TRBV12-3/TRBV12-4	CASSLAGGVGQPQHF
.	15	TRBV7-2	CASSRGSSGNNEKLF
large	13	TRBV6-1	CASEALGLPEQFF
.	13	TRBV20-1	CSASGTPTDTQYF
.	13	TRBV7-9	CASRRDSNEKLFF
.	16	TRBV27	CARRGATGRGPYGSPF
once	16	TRBV19	CASSISPGQDFYGYTF
.	14	TRBV27	CASSLDTLEETQYF
.	16	TRBV6-4	CATSPGPHMTPGELFF
.	13	TRBV27	CASNEGPNSPLHF
.	12	TRBV6-1	CASTDPGRGYTF
.	16	TRBV6-2/TRBV6-3	CTSSPQGPRTYNERFF
.	14	TRBV7-9	CDSSLTPSNQPPPF
medium-sized	14	TRBV7-8	CASSLEVGTGELFF
.	18	TRBV18	CASSTTGQGPNSGNTICF
.	15	TRBV5-4	CASSFKSGFSETQYF
few	13	TRBV3-1	CASPRTGRETQYF
.	11	TRBV20-1	CSARHTGEQFF
.	16	TRBV12-3/TRBV12-4	CASKRTGRYLQETQHF